This is a list of T cell receptor beta chains from one sample in a study of post-analysis software for immune sequencing data. TCRdb ran MiXCR on the PCR reads and lists one entry per CDR3 protein. The table records around 400,000 distinct CDR3 sequences, approximately 38% of them present only once. The sample was blood. The receptor set was obtained from a girl aged 2 to 10 with multiple sclerosis. CDR3s include the opening cysteine and the closing phenylalanine or tryptophan. Each record gives: clone size, CDR3 length, J gene, V gene, D gene, CDR3 DNA, CDR3 protein. D genes are given only for firm matches. For some rows the clone size is stated as once, few or many, or as a class when expanded; others skip it.

clone size: once; CDR3 length: 13; J gene: TRBJ2-7; V gene: TRBV24-1; D gene: NA; CDR3 DNA: TGTGCCACCAGTGATTCTGACACCTACGAGCAGTACTTC; CDR3 protein: CATSDSDTYEQYF
clone size: NA; CDR3 length: 17; J gene: TRBJ2-1; V gene: TRBV13; D gene: NA; CDR3 DNA: TGTGCCAGCAGCTTAGCGAGGTGGCCGAGACCCTTAAATGAGCAGTTCTTC; CDR3 protein: CASSLARWPRPLNEQFF
clone size: NA; CDR3 length: 16; J gene: TRBJ2-2; V gene: TRBV5-1; D gene: TRBD1; CDR3 DNA: TGCGCCAGCAGCCCTCCCGGGACAGGGGACACCGGGGAGCTGTTTTTT; CDR3 protein: CASSPPGTGDTGELFF
clone size: few; CDR3 length: 12; J gene: TRBJ1-2; V gene: TRBV24-1; D gene: NA; CDR3 DNA: TGTGCCACCAGTGATCTGGGGCGCGGCTACACCTTC; CDR3 protein: CATSDLGRGYTF
clone size: few; CDR3 length: 15; J gene: TRBJ2-3; V gene: TRBV5-6; D gene: NA; CDR3 DNA: TGTGCCAGCAGCCCGGGACACCCAAACACAGATACGCAGTATTTT; CDR3 protein: CASSPGHPNTDTQYF
clone size: NA; CDR3 length: 18; J gene: TRBJ2-1; V gene: TRBV5-1; D gene: NA; CDR3 DNA: TGCGCCAGCAGCTCCCTTCAGGACTCATTCGACGAATTGAATGAGCAGTTCTTC; CDR3 protein: CASSSLQDSFDELNEQFF
clone size: NA; CDR3 length: 14; J gene: TRBJ2-7; V gene: TRBV28; D gene: NA; CDR3 DNA: TGTGCCAGCACCCACCCAGGGTCCCCCTACGAGCAGTACTTC; CDR3 protein: CASTHPGSPYEQYF
clone size: few; CDR3 length: 15; J gene: TRBJ2-5; V gene: TRBV5-5; D gene: TRBD2; CDR3 DNA: TGTGCCAGCAGCTTAGGTAGCGGGAGAAGTGAGACCCAGTACTTC; CDR3 protein: CASSLGSGRSETQYF
clone size: once; CDR3 length: 13; J gene: TRBJ2-1; V gene: TRBV2; D gene: NA; CDR3 DNA: TGTGCCGGCACCCGTAACTCCTACAATGAGCAGTTCTTC; CDR3 protein: CAGTRNSYNEQFF
clone size: few; CDR3 length: 14; J gene: TRBJ1-1; V gene: TRBV6-5; D gene: NA; CDR3 DNA: TGTGCCAGCAGTTACGAGCAGGGGCCCACTGAAGCTTTCTTT; CDR3 protein: CASSYEQGPTEAFF
clone size: few; CDR3 length: 14; J gene: TRBJ1-2; V gene: TRBV5-5; D gene: NA; CDR3 DNA: TGTGCCAGCAGCGCGGGTCGTGCTAGCAATGGCTACACCTTC; CDR3 protein: CASSAGRASNGYTF
clone size: NA; CDR3 length: 15; J gene: TRBJ1-4; V gene: TRBV29-1; D gene: NA; CDR3 DNA: TGCAGCGTCCGCCCCCTGACGGGTTGGGATGAAAAACTGTTTTTT; CDR3 protein: CSVRPLTGWDEKLFF
clone size: few; CDR3 length: 16; J gene: TRBJ2-1; V gene: TRBV7-9; D gene: TRBD2; CDR3 DNA: TGTGCCAGCAGCGCGGGACTAGCGGGAGGGCCGCATGAGCAGTTCTTC; CDR3 protein: CASSAGLAGGPHEQFF
clone size: NA; CDR3 length: 16; J gene: TRBJ1-1; V gene: TRBV11-2; D gene: TRBD1; CDR3 DNA: TGTGCCAGCAGCTTAGTGGGGACAGGGATGAACACTGAAGCTTTCTTT; CDR3 protein: CASSLVGTGMNTEAFF
clone size: few; CDR3 length: 15; J gene: TRBJ2-1; V gene: TRBV5-1; D gene: NA; CDR3 DNA: TGCGCCAGCAGCTTTACAGGGCAAACCTACAATGAGCAGTTCTTC; CDR3 protein: CASSFTGQTYNEQFF
clone size: NA; CDR3 length: 15; J gene: TRBJ2-1; V gene: TRBV6-5; D gene: TRBD2; CDR3 DNA: TGTGCCAGCAGTTACGGGGCAAACCTAGCGGGTGAGCAGTTCTTC; CDR3 protein: CASSYGANLAGEQFF
clone size: NA; CDR3 length: 16; J gene: TRBJ2-2; V gene: TRBV5-1; D gene: TRBD1; CDR3 DNA: TGCGCCAGCAGCACCCGAGACAGGGGAGACACCGGGGAGCTGTTTTTT; CDR3 protein: CASSTRDRGDTGELFF
clone size: NA; CDR3 length: 14; J gene: TRBJ2-7; V gene: TRBV18; D gene: NA; CDR3 DNA: TGTGCCAGCTCACCATCTCGGGACACCTACGAGCAGTACTTC; CDR3 protein: CASSPSRDTYEQYF
clone size: NA; CDR3 length: 12; J gene: TRBJ1-1; V gene: TRBV12-3/TRBV12-4; D gene: NA; CDR3 DNA: TGTGCCAGCAGTTTACCTGACACTGAAGCTTTCTTT; CDR3 protein: CASSLPDTEAFF
clone size: few; CDR3 length: 11; J gene: TRBJ2-1; V gene: TRBV29-1; D gene: NA; CDR3 DNA: TGCAGCGTTGTTCCAGGCTATGAGCAGTTCTTC; CDR3 protein: CSVVPGYEQFF
clone size: NA; CDR3 length: 15; J gene: TRBJ2-3; V gene: TRBV7-9; D gene: NA; CDR3 DNA: TGTGCCAGCAGCTTAGGCCGACTGACTACAGATACGCAGTATTTT; CDR3 protein: CASSLGRLTTDTQYF
clone size: NA; CDR3 length: 15; J gene: TRBJ2-7; V gene: TRBV7-3; D gene: TRBD1; CDR3 DNA: TGTGCCAGCAGCTACTATCCGGGACAGGGGTACGAGCAGTACTTC; CDR3 protein: CASSYYPGQGYEQYF
clone size: NA; CDR3 length: 14; J gene: TRBJ1-5; V gene: TRBV28; D gene: TRBD1; CDR3 DNA: TGTGCCAGCAACAGGGGGCAGTTAGGTCAGCCCCAGCATTTT; CDR3 protein: CASNRGQLGQPQHF
clone size: few; CDR3 length: 15; J gene: TRBJ2-5; V gene: TRBV9; D gene: NA; CDR3 DNA: TGTGCCAGCAGCGTAGCTGAACGGATAGAAGGGACCCAGTACTTC; CDR3 protein: CASSVAERIEGTQYF
clone size: few; CDR3 length: 13; J gene: TRBJ2-1; V gene: TRBV12-3/TRBV12-4; D gene: NA; CDR3 DNA: TGTGCCAGCAGTTTCGAGACTTACAATGAGCAGTTCTTC; CDR3 protein: CASSFETYNEQFF
clone size: few; CDR3 length: 14; J gene: TRBJ2-5; V gene: TRBV24-1; D gene: TRBD2; CDR3 DNA: TGTGCCACCAGTGATTACGGGACTAACAAGGAGCAGTACTTC; CDR3 protein: CATSDYGTNKEQYF
clone size: few; CDR3 length: 17; J gene: TRBJ2-1; V gene: TRBV7-3; D gene: TRBD2; CDR3 DNA: TGTGCCAGCAGCTTAGGTCCGACTAGCGGGAGATACAATGAGCAGTTCTTC; CDR3 protein: CASSLGPTSGRYNEQFF
clone size: few; CDR3 length: 13; J gene: TRBJ1-2; V gene: TRBV18; D gene: NA; CDR3 DNA: TGTGCCAGCTCCCAGAGGGAAATCGATGGCTACACCTTC; CDR3 protein: CASSQREIDGYTF
clone size: NA; CDR3 length: 14; J gene: TRBJ2-3; V gene: TRBV10-3; D gene: NA; CDR3 DNA: TGTGCCATCAGACCCCCTGGGTGGGAAGATACGCAGTATTTT; CDR3 protein: CAIRPPGWEDTQYF
clone size: NA; CDR3 length: 14; J gene: TRBJ2-4; V gene: TRBV12-3/TRBV12-4; D gene: NA; CDR3 DNA: TGTGCCAGCAGTTGGGCCATTGCCAAAAACATTCAGTACTTC; CDR3 protein: CASSWAIAKNIQYF
clone size: NA; CDR3 length: 14; J gene: TRBJ1-2; V gene: TRBV12-3/TRBV12-4; D gene: NA; CDR3 DNA: TGTACCAGCAGCACGGCGGGGGGGATCTATGGCTACACCTTC; CDR3 protein: CTSSTAGGIYGYTF
clone size: few; CDR3 length: 16; J gene: TRBJ1-2; V gene: TRBV3-1; D gene: TRBD1; CDR3 DNA: TGTGCCTCCTCCCTCGGGACAGGGAGGATAAACTATGGCTACACCTTC; CDR3 protein: CASSLGTGRINYGYTF
clone size: once; CDR3 length: 14; J gene: TRBJ1-4; V gene: TRBV6-1; D gene: NA; CDR3 DNA: TGTGCCAGCAGTGAATGGGACGGGAATGAAAAACTGTTTTTT; CDR3 protein: CASSEWDGNEKLFF
clone size: NA; CDR3 length: 19; J gene: TRBJ2-7; V gene: TRBV5-5; D gene: NA; CDR3 DNA: TGTGCCAGCAGCTTAAGTAAGAGCTCCTTTATAACTCTCGCCTACGAGCAGTACTTC; CDR3 protein: CASSLSKSSFITLAYEQYF
clone size: NA; CDR3 length: 15; J gene: TRBJ2-2; V gene: TRBV12-3/TRBV12-4; D gene: TRBD1; CDR3 DNA: TGTGCCAGCAGGGCACATGCAGGGGGCCTCGGGGAGCTGTTTTTT; CDR3 protein: CASRAHAGGLGELFF
clone size: NA; CDR3 length: 14; J gene: TRBJ2-7; V gene: TRBV3-1; D gene: NA; CDR3 DNA: TGTGCCAGCAGCTTTACAGACGCTCCCTACGAGCAGTACTTC; CDR3 protein: CASSFTDAPYEQYF
clone size: few; CDR3 length: 15; J gene: TRBJ1-4; V gene: TRBV4-3; D gene: TRBD1; CDR3 DNA: TGCGCCAGCAGCCAGGCGGGGGGACAGGATGAAAAACTGTTTTTT; CDR3 protein: CASSQAGGQDEKLFF
clone size: NA; CDR3 length: 16; J gene: TRBJ2-3; V gene: TRBV30; D gene: NA; CDR3 DNA: TGTGCCTGGAGTGTAGAGGCCAACCTCCGCACAGATACGCAGTATTTT; CDR3 protein: CAWSVEANLRTDTQYF
clone size: NA; CDR3 length: 15; J gene: TRBJ2-7; V gene: TRBV28; D gene: NA; CDR3 DNA: TGTGCCAGCAGTTTAGCTAGCAGGGTTGGGAACGAGCAGTACTTC; CDR3 protein: CASSLASRVGNEQYF
clone size: NA; CDR3 length: 13; J gene: TRBJ2-6; V gene: TRBV20-1; D gene: NA; CDR3 DNA: TGCAGTGCAGGAGGGTCTGGGGCCAACGTCCTGACTTTC; CDR3 protein: CSAGGSGANVLTF
clone size: few; CDR3 length: 15; J gene: TRBJ2-5; V gene: TRBV7-8; D gene: NA; CDR3 DNA: TGTGCCAGCAGCTTAGTTGGCAGGCACCAAGAGACCCAGTACTTC; CDR3 protein: CASSLVGRHQETQYF
clone size: few; CDR3 length: 16; J gene: TRBJ2-1; V gene: TRBV2; D gene: NA; CDR3 DNA: TGTGCCAGCAGTGATTTTGTAGCAGGCTCCTACAATGAGCAGTTCTTC; CDR3 protein: CASSDFVAGSYNEQFF
clone size: NA; CDR3 length: 13; J gene: TRBJ1-5; V gene: TRBV12-3/TRBV12-4; D gene: NA; CDR3 DNA: TGTGCCAGCAGGAGTTATAGCAATCAGCCCCAGCATTTT; CDR3 protein: CASRSYSNQPQHF
clone size: few; CDR3 length: 15; J gene: TRBJ2-1; V gene: TRBV2; D gene: TRBD1; CDR3 DNA: TGTGCCAGCAGAGACCCGGGACAGGGGCTGCATGAGCAGTTCTTC; CDR3 protein: CASRDPGQGLHEQFF
clone size: few; CDR3 length: 16; J gene: TRBJ2-1; V gene: TRBV20-1; D gene: NA; CDR3 DNA: TGCAGTGCTAGACTCGCCGGGCGGGCCACCTACAATGAGCAGTTCTTC; CDR3 protein: CSARLAGRATYNEQFF
clone size: NA; CDR3 length: 13; J gene: TRBJ2-5; V gene: TRBV6-2/TRBV6-3; D gene: NA; CDR3 DNA: TGTGCCAGCGTCGACCAGCGCCCTGAGGACCAGTACTTC; CDR3 protein: CASVDQRPEDQYF
clone size: NA; CDR3 length: 14; J gene: TRBJ1-5; V gene: TRBV27; D gene: NA; CDR3 DNA: TGTGCCAGCAGGTCAGGCAATAGCAATCAGCCCCAGCATTTT; CDR3 protein: CASRSGNSNQPQHF
clone size: NA; CDR3 length: 16; J gene: TRBJ1-2; V gene: TRBV18; D gene: TRBD1; CDR3 DNA: TGTGCCAGCTCACCATCCCCGGGACAGGGGTTTTCCGGCTACACCTTC; CDR3 protein: CASSPSPGQGFSGYTF
clone size: NA; CDR3 length: 17; J gene: TRBJ2-1; V gene: TRBV5-1; D gene: TRBD2; CDR3 DNA: TGCGCCAGCAGCTTGGATTATAGCGGGAGGATCCCCAATGAGCAGTTCTTC; CDR3 protein: CASSLDYSGRIPNEQFF
clone size: NA; CDR3 length: 12; J gene: TRBJ1-4; V gene: TRBV5-5; D gene: NA; CDR3 DNA: TGTGCCAGCAGGAAAGGAAATGAAAAACTGTTTTTT; CDR3 protein: CASRKGNEKLFF
clone size: few; CDR3 length: 12; J gene: TRBJ2-1; V gene: TRBV7-2; D gene: NA; CDR3 DNA: TGTGCCAGCAGCTTATTCGGGTATGAGCAGTTCTTC; CDR3 protein: CASSLFGYEQFF
clone size: NA; CDR3 length: 15; J gene: TRBJ2-5; V gene: TRBV7-8; D gene: NA; CDR3 DNA: TGTGCCAGCAGCGACGGACGGGGGATCCAAGAGACCCAGTACTTC; CDR3 protein: CASSDGRGIQETQYF
clone size: NA; CDR3 length: 15; J gene: TRBJ1-5; V gene: TRBV20-1; D gene: NA; CDR3 DNA: TGCAGTGCTAGAGCTCCGGAGTTTAGCAATCAGCCCCAGCATTTT; CDR3 protein: CSARAPEFSNQPQHF
clone size: NA; CDR3 length: 12; J gene: TRBJ2-3; V gene: TRBV28; D gene: NA; CDR3 DNA: TGTGCCAGCAGTACCACACAGGGTGCGCAGTATTTT; CDR3 protein: CASSTTQGAQYF
clone size: few; CDR3 length: 13; J gene: TRBJ1-2; V gene: TRBV6-6; D gene: NA; CDR3 DNA: TGTGCCAGCAGAAAACAGGGCCTCGAGGACTACACCTTC; CDR3 protein: CASRKQGLEDYTF
clone size: NA; CDR3 length: 16; J gene: TRBJ1-2; V gene: TRBV4-2; D gene: NA; CDR3 DNA: TGTGCCAGCAGCCATCCCAGGGTTGAGGGGGTCTATGGCTACACCTTC; CDR3 protein: CASSHPRVEGVYGYTF
clone size: NA; CDR3 length: 14; J gene: TRBJ1-3; V gene: TRBV9; D gene: NA; CDR3 DNA: TGTGCCAGCACCCCGGGGGGCTCTGGAAACACCATATATTTT; CDR3 protein: CASTPGGSGNTIYF
clone size: few; CDR3 length: 13; J gene: TRBJ2-7; V gene: TRBV20-1; D gene: NA; CDR3 DNA: TGCAGTGCGAGGATACGGGGGAGCTACGAGCAGTACTTC; CDR3 protein: CSARIRGSYEQYF
clone size: few; CDR3 length: 15; J gene: TRBJ2-7; V gene: TRBV2; D gene: TRBD1; CDR3 DNA: TGTGCCAGCAGTGAACTCGGGACAGGACTCTACGAGCAGTACTTC; CDR3 protein: CASSELGTGLYEQYF
clone size: NA; CDR3 length: 13; J gene: TRBJ2-7; V gene: TRBV29-1; D gene: TRBD1; CDR3 DNA: TGCAGCGGGACCCAGACAGGGCAGCTCGAGCAGTACTTC; CDR3 protein: CSGTQTGQLEQYF